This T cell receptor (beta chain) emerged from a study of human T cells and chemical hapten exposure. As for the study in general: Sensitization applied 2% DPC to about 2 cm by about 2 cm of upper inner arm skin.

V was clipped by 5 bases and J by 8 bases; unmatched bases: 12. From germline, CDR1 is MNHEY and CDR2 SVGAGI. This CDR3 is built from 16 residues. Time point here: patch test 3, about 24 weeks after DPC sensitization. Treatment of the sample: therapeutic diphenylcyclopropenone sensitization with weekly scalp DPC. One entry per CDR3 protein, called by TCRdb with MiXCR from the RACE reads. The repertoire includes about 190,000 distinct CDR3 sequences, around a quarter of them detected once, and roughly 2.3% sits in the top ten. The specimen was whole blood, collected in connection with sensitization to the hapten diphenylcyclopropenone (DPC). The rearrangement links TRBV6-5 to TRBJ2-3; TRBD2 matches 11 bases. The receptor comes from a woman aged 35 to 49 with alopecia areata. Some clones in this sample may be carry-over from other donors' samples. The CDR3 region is CASSKGLAEPPATQYF. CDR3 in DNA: TGTGCCAGCAGTAAGGGACTAGCGGAGCCTCCCGCTACGCAGTATTTT.